The next 25 T cell receptor beta chains were all read from a single sample in a study. MiXCR, applied by TCRdb to the 5' RACE reads, yields one record per CDR3 protein. The table has about 34,000 distinct CDR3 sequences, roughly 24% seen once. Input material: naive CD4+ T cells sorted from a lymph node. Subset specified: naive CD4+ T cells, CD4+CD45RA+CD25-. The receptors shown here come from a female donor with breast cancer.

This clonotype was detected ten times or more. The gene calls are TRBV20-1 and TRBJ2-5, with D perhaps TRBD2 (6 bases). This CDR3 is built from 14 residues. Looked up from germline, CDR1 is DFQATT and CDR2 is SNEGSKA (reference sequence). Trimming took off 4 bases at V and 0 bases at J, with 12 bases between the two ends. The CDR3 spells CSAIIRGYQETQYF. The CDR3, as DNA: TGCAGTGCTATCATTCGGGGGTACCAAGAGACCCAGTACTTC.

V usage is TRBV20-1 and J usage is TRBJ2-3; TRBD2 matches at 8 bases. CDR1 and CDR2 (germline): DFQATT, SNEGSKA (reference sequence). V shed 6 bases, J shed 2 bases, and the junction held 7 bases outside the gene matches. CDR3 size: 14 residues. CDR3 region: CSAGGGENTDTQYF. CDR3 coding DNA: TGCAGTGCCGGGGGGGGTGAAAACACAGATACGCAGTATTTT.

This clonotype has a handful of counts. J is TRBJ1-5 and V is TRBV10-2, with D maybe TRBD1 (5 bases). There are 13 residues in the CDR3. CDR1 is WSHSY, CDR2 SAAADI, per germline. Trimming shortened V by 10 bases and J by 6 bases, and 16 bases separated the two germline ends. CDR3 amino acids: CATTGGYRQPQHF. CDR3 coding DNA: TGCGCCACCACTGGGGGGTACCGTCAGCCCCAGCATTTT.

This clonotype was seen a few times. V usage is TRBV21-1 and J usage is TRBJ2-2; the table gives TRBD2 as D, unverified against the DNA. TRBV21-1 constitutes a pseudogene. The CDR3 totals 15 residues. CDR3 loop: CASSKAGPNTGELFF. In DNA, the CDR3 is TGTGCCAGCAGCAAAGCAGGGCCGAACACCGGGGAGCTGTTTTTT.

The V gene is TRBV29-1, the J gene TRBJ2-5; D possibly corresponds to TRBD1 (6 bases). Germline loops: CDR1 SQVTM, CDR2 ANQGSEA. The V end was cut by 4 bases, the J end by 2 bases, with 17 bases between. The CDR3 is 15 residues long. CDR3 nucleotides: TGCAGCGTTGGCCGAGGGGGTTACAGACAAGAGACCCAGTACTTC. It yields the protein CSVGRGGYRQETQYF.

This clonotype was picked up a small number of times. This rearrangement joins TRBV28 to TRBJ2-1; no clear D. Germline assignment: CDR1 MDHEN and CDR2 SYDVKM. CDR3 size: 11 residues. V gave up 5 bases and J gave up 8 bases, with 7 bases separating them. This chain's CDR3 is CASSLLDEQFF. For the CDR3, the DNA is TGTGCCAGCAGTCTACTCGATGAGCAGTTCTTC.

This clonotype was detected only a few times. The V gene is TRBV7-6, the J gene TRBJ2-7; unclear D gene. CDR1 is SGHVS and CDR2 is FNYEAQ in the germline V gene. The CDR3 is made up of 12 amino acids. With 1 base removed from V and 5 bases from J, the gap between germline ends came to 6 bases. CDR3: CASSLVPHEQYF. The CDR3 DNA reads as TGTGCCAGCAGCTTAGTCCCCCACGAGCAGTACTTC.

The chain uses TRBV7-9 and TRBJ2-1; perhaps TRBD2 as D (6 bases). The CDR3 covers 15 residues. Germline CDR1 SEHNR, CDR2 FQNEAQ (reference sequence). Trimming shortened V by 5 bases and J by 6 bases, and 17 bases separated the two germline ends. CDR3 sequence (DNA): TGTGCCAGCAGCCCCATGGGGGGTCTGGGCAATGAGCAGTTCTTC. It codes for CASSPMGGLGNEQFF.

This chain uses TRBV6-5 with TRBJ2-7; the match to TRBD2 covers 8 bases. The CDR3 has 15 amino acids. The trim removed 6 bases at V and 2 bases at J, leaving 9 bases unmatched. CDR1 and CDR2 from the germline V gene are MNHEY and SVGAGI. Written as DNA, the CDR3 is TGTGCCAGCAGCTGGAGCGGGAGAACACCCTACGAGCAGTACTTC. This encodes CASSWSGRTPYEQYF.

This clonotype was counted at least ten times. V and J are TRBV29-1 and TRBJ2-3, with 12 bases identical to TRBD2. V trimming: 1 base; J trimming: 0 bases; junction bases outside the gene matches: 2. From germline, CDR1 is SQVTM and CDR2 ANQGSEA. CDR3 length equals 16 residues. As DNA, the CDR3 is TGCAGCGTTGAAGTGACTAGCGGGGGAAGCACAGATACGCAGTATTTT. Its protein product is CSVEVTSGGSTDTQYF.

This chain links TRBV29-1 with TRBJ2-5, with D perhaps TRBD1 (5 bases). The ends were cut back, 0 bases at V and 0 bases at J, with 8 bases in the middle. The CDR3 consists of 14 residues. Germline loops: CDR1 SQVTM, CDR2 ANQGSEA. Here the CDR3 DNA reads TGCAGCGTTGAAGATGAGGACAACCAAGAGACCCAGTACTTC. It is translated as CSVEDEDNQETQYF.

V and J are TRBV7-9 and TRBJ2-3; D remains ambiguous. Trimming took off 5 bases at V and 3 bases at J, with 6 bases between the two ends. The CDR3 totals 12 residues. Germline V gene data show CDR1 as SEHNR and CDR2 as FQNEAQ (reference sequence). CDR3 amino acids: CASSPETDTQYF. CDR3 bases: TGTGCCAGCAGCCCCGAGACAGATACGCAGTATTTT.

This clonotype appeared many times. This chain links TRBV6-1 with TRBJ2-7, with 8 bases that match TRBD2. V lost 3 bases to trimming and J lost 2 bases; unmatched junction nucleotides: 6. Looked up from germline, CDR1 is MNHNS and CDR2 is SASEGT. The CDR3 runs 15 residues. CDR3 DNA: TGTGCCAGCAGTGATGGTCTAGCGGGCGCCTACGAGCAGTACTTC. Its translation is CASSDGLAGAYEQYF.

This clonotype was counted at least ten times. The chain combines TRBV7-3 with TRBJ2-7, with D perhaps being TRBD1 or TRBD2 (5 bases each). V dropped 3 bases and J dropped 5 bases, with 11 bases sitting between them. Germline CDR1 reads SGHTA; CDR2 reads FQGTGA. The CDR3 spans 13 residues. The DNA of the CDR3 is TGTGCCAGCAGCTTCGGGGCGAGCGACGAGCAGTACTTC. It codes for CASSFGASDEQYF.

With respect to this clonotype: Germline is not matched at one junction end, which may reflect a read error. The gene calls are TRBV7-6 and TRBJ1-2; no reliable D call. Germline V lookup: CDR1 SGHVS, CDR2 FNYEAQ. The CDR3 totals 14 residues. The CDR3 bases are TGTGCTAGCAGCTTGTATTCCGGGGATTCCGGCTACACCTTC. It codes for CASSLYSGDSGYTF.

The chain employs TRBV3-1 and TRBJ2-7; the match to TRBD2 covers 8 bases. Germline loops: CDR1 LGHDT, CDR2 YNNKEL (reference sequence). The CDR3 has 13 residues. V was clipped by 4 bases and J by 10 bases; unmatched bases: 9. The chain's CDR3 is CASSLLREVTQYF. The CDR3 DNA reads as TGTGCCAGCAGCCTGTTGCGGGAGGTCACACAGTACTTC.

This clonotype was observed a few times. The chain couples TRBV7-2 to TRBJ2-3, with D possibly being TRBD1 (5 bases). CDR1 is SGHTA, CDR2 FQGNSA, per germline. The length of the CDR3 is 16 residues. V lost 5 bases, J lost 6 bases, and 21 bases lay in between. The DNA of the CDR3 is TGTGCCAGCAGCCCCAATAACTTGCTTAGACAGGATACGCAGTATTTT. It is translated as CASSPNNLLRQDTQYF.

This clonotype was observed a few times. This chain links TRBV6-2 or TRBV6-3 with TRBJ1-6, with D possibly being TRBD1 (6 bases). CDR1 is MNHEY, CDR2 SVGEGT, per germline. With 7 bases removed from V and 8 bases from J, the gap between germline ends came to 12 bases. The length of the CDR3 is 13 residues. The CDR3 region has the DNA TGTGCCAGCACCTCGACAGGTGATTCACCCCTCCACTTT. It translates to CASTSTGDSPLHF.

The V gene is TRBV12-3 or TRBV12-4, the J gene TRBJ2-2; tentatively, D is TRBD1 (6 bases). Trimming took off 3 bases at V and 2 bases at J, with 13 bases between the two ends. The length of the CDR3 is 16 residues. The CDR3: CASSLQPGQNTGELFF. As DNA, the CDR3 is TGTGCCAGCAGTTTGCAACCGGGACAAAACACCGGGGAGCTGTTTTTT.

Concerning this clonotype itself: The junction differs from germline at one of its ends, possibly a read error. V gene TRBV6-6 combines with J gene TRBJ1-1; D is unclear. Germline V gives CDR1 MNHNY, CDR2 SVGAGI (reference sequence). This CDR3 is built from 15 residues. CDR3 DNA: TGTGCCGGCAGTTACCACGGGGAGGTCGGGACTGAAGCTTTCTTT. Its protein product is CAGSYHGEVGTEAFF.

The V call is TRBV3-1, the J call TRBJ2-2; a weak D match, TRBD1 (6 bases). Germline assignment: CDR1 LGHDT and CDR2 YNNKEL (reference sequence). This CDR3 comprises 18 residues. With 0 bases removed from V and 2 bases from J, the gap between germline ends came to 16 bases. CDR3 residues: CASSQDVWGTPNTGELFF. The CDR3 DNA reads TGTGCCAGCAGCCAAGATGTGTGGGGGACACCAAACACCGGGGAGCTGTTTTTT.

This clonotype has ten or more counts. The chain has TRBV6-5 and TRBJ1-5; a weak D match, TRBD1 (6 bases). This CDR3 has 17 amino acids. Germline V gene data show CDR1 as MNHEY and CDR2 as SVGAGI. V shed 6 bases and J shed 2 bases, with 20 bases lying between them. The CDR3 spells CASSLSRGRGGNQPQHF. CDR3 in DNA: TGTGCCAGCAGCCTTTCTCGGGGGCGCGGGGGCAATCAGCCCCAGCATTTT.

This clonotype was seen just once. The rearrangement uses TRBV10-3 and TRBJ1-1; TRBD1 matches at 10 bases. Germline CDR1 ENHRY, CDR2 SYGVKD. This CDR3 is built from 16 residues. Unmatched junction bases numbered 8, after V lost 5 bases and J lost 2 bases. CDR3 amino acids: CAISTGTGAINTEAFF. CDR3 bases: TGTGCCATCAGTACCGGGACAGGGGCCATAAACACTGAAGCTTTCTTT.

The CDR3 DNA reads TGCAGCGTTGAAAAAGGCAATGAGCAGTTCTTC. Protein: CSVEKGNEQFF. The rearrangement uses TRBV29-1 and TRBJ2-1; D is undetermined. Germline V gene data show CDR1 as SQVTM and CDR2 as ANQGSEA. The length of the CDR3 is 11 residues. Trimming pared 2 bases from V and 6 bases from J, leaving 5 bases between.

Comments on this clonotype: This may be a read error: a much more frequent sequence differs by one nucleotide. The chain is built from TRBV29-1 and TRBJ1-3, with a possible D match to TRBD1 (6 bases). Germline CDR1 is SQVTM and CDR2 is ANQGSEA. Trimming stripped 1 base from V and 2 bases from J, with 9 bases between. There are 14 residues in the CDR3. CDR3 protein: CSVEGGGPGNTIYF. In DNA form, the CDR3 reads TGCAGCGTTGAAGGAGGGGGGCCTGGAAACACCATATATTTT.